The 27 T cell receptor beta chains below all came from one sample that was sequenced in a study of T cells in Graves' hyperthyroidism and ophthalmopathy. Amplified TCR beta CDR3 regions derived from RNA transcripts. A first-round RT-PCR of the TCR CDR3 used the HTBI primer set. MiXCR, applied by TCRdb to the multiplex PCR reads, yields one record per CDR3 protein. The sample contains hundreds of thousands of distinct CDR3 sequences, 13% to 15% of which appear only once. The specimen was blood. Receptors were obtained from a woman aged 18-35 years with Graves' hyperthyroidism.

This clonotype was recorded at least ten times. The chain couples TRBV29-1 to TRBJ2-1, with 7 positions matching TRBD2. Germline-derived CDR1 and CDR2 are SQVTM and ANQGSEA. The J segment lost 4 bases and the V segment lost 2 bases, leaving 8 bases of the junction unmatched. This CDR3 region has 15 residues. CDR3 nucleotide sequence: TGCAGCGTTGAACCCCCTAGCGGAGATTACAATGAGCAGTTCTTC. It yields the protein CSVEPPSGDYNEQFF.

This chain joins TRBV12-3 or TRBV12-4 and TRBJ2-1, with 7 bases aligning to TRBD1. With 5 bases clipped from V and 4 bases from J, the junction kept 8 bases outside the gene matches. The CDR3 consists of 15 residues. The CDR3 loop is CASSEGGARYNEQFF. Here the CDR3 DNA reads TGTGCCAGCAGTGAAGGGGGCGCAAGGTACAATGAGCAGTTCTTC.

Concerning this clonotype itself: Just one base apart from a much larger clone, this may be a read error. CDR3 sequence reads: CAGSLGSLVEQFF. For the CDR3, the DNA is TGTGCCGGCAGTTTGGGTTCTCTGGTTGAGCAGTTCTTC. V gene TRBV28 combines with J gene TRBJ2-1, with D unresolved. This CDR3 has 13 residues. Germline lookup yields CDR1 MDHEN and CDR2 SYDVKM.

This clonotype was observed many times. The rearrangement joins TRBV12-3 or TRBV12-4 to TRBJ1-1; D call uncertain. The V end lost 5 bases, the J end lost 2 bases, and 15 bases lay between the germline ends. This CDR3 is built from 15 residues. The CDR3: CASSPQPHSNTEAFF. The CDR3 DNA follows: TGTGCCAGCAGTCCACAGCCCCACAGCAACACTGAAGCTTTCTTT.

This clonotype has just a few counts. J is TRBJ2-3 and V is TRBV10-3; D remains ambiguous. V was trimmed by 3 bases and J by 4 bases, leaving 2 bases between them. The CDR3 is made up of 11 amino acids. The germline V gene encodes CDR1 ENHRY and CDR2 SYGVKD. This CDR3 is CAISDSDTQYF. CDR3 DNA sequence: TGTGCCATCAGTGATTCAGATACGCAGTATTTT.

The CDR3 spells CASRRQVNRHMNTEAFF. CDR3 sequence (DNA): TGTGCCAGTCGAAGACAGGTTAACAGGCACATGAACACTGAAGCTTTCTTT. J is TRBJ1-1 and V is TRBV19; D is possibly TRBD1 (6 bases). Germline V gene sequence: CDR1 LNHDA, CDR2 SQIVND (reference sequence). Trimming pared 8 bases from V and 0 bases from J, leaving 22 bases between. The CDR3 length is 17 residues.

The genes are TRBV27 and TRBJ1-2, with no clear D. The ends were cut back, 3 bases at V and 1 base at J, with 9 bases in the middle. The CDR3 is 14 amino acids. Per the germline V gene, CDR1 is MNHEY and CDR2 is SMNVEV (reference sequence). For the CDR3, the DNA is TGTGCCAGCAGTTTTGCGGGCCTTAACTATGGCTACACCTTC. Its translation is CASSFAGLNYGYTF.

In this sample, this clonotype turned up a few times. The chain has TRBV6-6 and TRBJ2-2, with 9 bases aligning to TRBD1. V gave up 0 bases and J gave up 4 bases; unmatched junction bases: 3. Germline CDR1 MNHNY, CDR2 SVGAGI (reference sequence). The CDR3 contains 16 residues. The CDR3 DNA reads as TGTGCCAGCAGTTACTCCGGGACAGGGCCCACCGGGGAGCTGTTTTTT. It translates to CASSYSGTGPTGELFF.

V is TRBV9 and J is TRBJ1-2; the D gene is possibly TRBD1 (5 bases). This CDR3 spans 16 amino acids. V lost 2 bases and J 3 bases, leaving 17 bases between the germline ends. Germline assignment: CDR1 SGDLS and CDR2 YYNGEE. CDR3 region: CASSVGSRDPYYGYTF. The CDR3 DNA follows: TGTGCCAGCAGCGTCGGCAGCCGGGACCCATACTATGGCTACACCTTC.

This clonotype was counted ten times or more. This chain links TRBV6-5 with TRBJ2-7; 8 nucleotides line up with TRBD2. V gave up 0 bases and J gave up 3 bases; unmatched junction bases: 16. From germline, CDR1 is MNHEY and CDR2 SVGAGI. There are 19 residues in the CDR3. CDR3 sequence reads: CASSYSIPGGPRGDYEQYF. The DNA for the CDR3 is TGTGCCAGCAGTTACTCGATCCCGGGAGGGCCACGAGGTGACTACGAGCAGTACTTC.

This clonotype was picked up many times. This sequence joins TRBV30 and TRBJ1-1; the D is unclear. The CDR3 has 14 residues. V lost 0 bases, J lost 1 base, and 9 bases lay in between. Germline assignment: CDR1 GTSNPN and CDR2 SVGIG (reference sequence). The DNA for the CDR3 is TGTGCCTGGAGTGTACTGTGGCAGAACACTGAAGCTTTCTTT. Protein: CAWSVLWQNTEAFF.

This clonotype turned up a few times. The rearrangement links TRBV24-1 to TRBJ2-5, with 8 bases aligning to TRBD1. The V gene's germline CDR1 is KGHDR and CDR2 SFDVKD. This CDR3 region has 14 residues. V lost 3 bases and J lost 7; bases outside the gene matches: 6. The CDR3: CATSDPGGWGTQYF. The CDR3 DNA is TGTGCCACCAGTGATCCAGGGGGCTGGGGGACCCAGTACTTC.

This chain joins TRBV29-1 and TRBJ2-7; D not resolved. V was cut by 4 bases and J by 3 bases, with 13 bases left in between. Germline V lookup: CDR1 SQVTM, CDR2 ANQGSEA. This CDR3 contains 13 residues. DNA of the CDR3: TGCAGCGTTGTCAGCCTGGAGCGCTACGAGCAGTACTTC. This encodes CSVVSLERYEQYF.

Only a few counts were recorded for this clonotype. The chain links TRBV19 to TRBJ1-1; 7 bases fit TRBD1. The CDR3 is made up of 15 amino acids. Germline values: CDR1 LNHDA, CDR2 SQIVND (reference sequence). Germline trimming cut 6 bases from V and 1 base from J; bases unmatched to any gene: 8. The CDR3 DNA reads TGTGCCAGTAGATCCTTTGGGACAGAGAACACTGAAGCTTTCTTT. This codes for CASRSFGTENTEAFF.

The chain has TRBV7-9 and TRBJ2-4, with D uncertain. Germline V gene data show CDR1 as SEHNR and CDR2 as FQNEAQ (reference sequence). V was shortened by 1 base and J by 8 bases, with 6 bases between the two germline ends. This CDR3 contains 12 residues. CDR3 region: CASSLGKDIQYF. For the CDR3, the DNA is TGTGCCAGCAGCTTAGGGAAGGACATTCAGTACTTC.

This clonotype showed up just a few times. The chain combines TRBV27 with TRBJ2-1; weak D call: TRBD2 (7 bases). In germline, CDR1 is MNHEY, CDR2 SMNVEV (reference sequence). V shed 10 bases and J shed 8 bases, with 18 bases lying between them. This CDR3 is 13 amino acids long. The CDR3 coding sequence is TGTGCCACCAAGACGGGGGGCCACGATGAGCAGTTCTTC. Protein sequence: CATKTGGHDEQFF.

This clonotype showed up many times. This chain links TRBV27 with TRBJ2-7; D is unclear. V was cut by 2 bases and J by 3 bases, with 11 bases left in between. Germline V CDR1 and CDR2: MNHEY, SMNVEV (reference sequence). The CDR3 is 14 amino acids. CDR3 nucleotide sequence: TGTGCCAGCAGTTTAGAACTGACGAACTACGAGCAGTACTTC. Encoded protein: CASSLELTNYEQYF.

This clonotype has ten or more counts. This chain uses TRBV20-1 with TRBJ2-1; 11 nucleotides align to TRBD2. The CDR3 is 17 amino acids. Germline V gene lookup returns CDR1 DFQATT and CDR2 SNEGSKA (reference sequence). The trim removed 3 bases at V and 4 bases at J, leaving 11 bases unmatched. In DNA, the CDR3 is TGCAGTGCTAGGAACGCACTAGCGGGAGACAAATACAATGAGCAGTTCTTC. Protein: CSARNALAGDKYNEQFF.

This clonotype was seen a handful of times. The chain links TRBV27 to TRBJ2-7, with D maybe TRBD2 (7 bases). V lost 6 bases and J 0 bases, leaving 18 bases between the germline ends. The CDR3 runs 16 residues. The germline CDR1 and CDR2 sequences are MNHEY and SMNVEV (reference sequence). CDR3 amino acids: CASSPGVGGPSYEQYF. For the CDR3, the DNA is TGTGCCAGCAGCCCAGGGGTGGGAGGGCCCTCCTACGAGCAGTACTTC.

In its sample, this clonotype was seen many times. The V call is TRBV7-2, the J call TRBJ2-5; TRBD2 matches at 10 bases. V shed 5 bases, J shed 2 bases, and the junction held 5 bases outside the gene matches. Germline V CDR1 and CDR2: SGHTA, FQGNSA. The CDR3 is 15 amino acids. CDR3 DNA sequence: TGTGCCAGCAGCGACGAGCGGGAGGGACAAGAGACCCAGTACTTC. Translation gives CASSDEREGQETQYF.

This clonotype came up a few times. The J gene is TRBJ1-2, the V gene TRBV4-1; D might be TRBD1 (6 bases). V dropped 4 bases and J dropped 2 bases, with 17 bases sitting between them. This CDR3 contains 16 residues. Looked up from germline, CDR1 is MGHRA and CDR2 is YSYEKL. The CDR3 DNA follows: TGCGCCAGCAGCCGCCCCGTCAGGGGTCCGAACTATGGCTACACCTTC. Residues: CASSRPVRGPNYGYTF.

The chain has TRBV20-1 and TRBJ1-4; 8 positions match TRBD1. The CDR3 consists of 15 residues. The V gene end was trimmed by 2 bases and the J gene end by 5 bases; junction bases not matched to a gene: 7. Germline V gives CDR1 DFQATT, CDR2 SNEGSKA (reference sequence). The CDR3 region has the DNA TGCAGTGCTAGACAGGGGGCAGGGAACAATGAAAAACTGTTTTTT. Amino acid sequence: CSARQGAGNNEKLFF.

In its sample, this clonotype was seen many times. CDR3 amino acids: CASSKLGLAGVVGEQFF. CDR3 sequence (DNA): TGTGCCAGCAGTAAACTCGGGCTAGCGGGAGTTGTTGGTGAGCAGTTCTTC. The chain couples TRBV6-1 to TRBJ2-1; 10 positions match TRBD2. The CDR3 is 17 amino acids. The junction had 16 bases not matched to a gene; V was cut back by 5 bases and J by 9 bases. Germline CDR1 and CDR2: MNHNS and SASEGT.

The table lists this clonotype with many counts. The rearrangement joins TRBV2 to TRBJ1-4; 11 bases map to TRBD1. The V gene's germline CDR1 is SNHLY and CDR2 FYNNEI. CDR3 length: 16 residues. V was clipped by 2 bases and J by 4 bases; unmatched bases: 3. CDR3 amino acids: CASSERTGGLNEKLFF. The CDR3 nucleotides are TGTGCCAGCAGTGAAAGGACAGGGGGCCTTAATGAAAAACTGTTTTTT.

This clonotype was observed at least ten times. The chain is built from TRBV29-1 and TRBJ1-1; a weak D match, TRBD1 (6 bases). Deletions cut 5 bases from V and 2 bases from J, with 15 bases between. Germline loops: CDR1 SQVTM, CDR2 ANQGSEA. The length of the CDR3 is 14 residues. CDR3 in amino acids: CSVLSTGANTEAFF. In DNA, the CDR3 is TGCAGCGTTCTCTCGACAGGAGCAAACACTGAAGCTTTCTTT.

The V call is TRBV10-3, the J call TRBJ2-1; the D is unclear. Germline V gene data show CDR1 as ENHRY and CDR2 as SYGVKD. The V and J ends lost 6 bases and 0 bases respectively, with 15 bases between them. The CDR3 spans 16 residues. CDR3 coding DNA: TGTGCCATCAGGGGAACCACCATCGACTCCTACAATGAGCAGTTCTTC. The encoded protein is CAIRGTTIDSYNEQFF.

The chain carries TRBV19 and TRBJ2-6; D is undetermined. CDR3 length: 14 residues. Looked up from germline, CDR1 is LNHDA and CDR2 is SQIVND (reference sequence). V dropped 7 bases and J dropped 2 bases, with 9 bases sitting between them. The CDR3 sequence is CASKRITGANVLTF. The CDR3 bases are TGTGCCAGTAAGAGGATTACTGGGGCCAACGTCCTGACTTTC.